This is a list of T cell receptor beta chains from one sample in a study of blood T cell repertoires in COVID-19. Some clones are missing from TCRdb's copy, which holds only in-frame ones; the method was immunoSEQ multiplex PCR. The sample shows 150,000 to 200,000 clones, about 80% of them seen only once. The sequencing input was peripheral blood. These receptors were obtained from a man between 60 and 75 years old with acute or convalescent COVID-19. Each CDR3 is given with its conserved first and last residue. D genes are given only for firm matches.

v_call	d_call	j_call	cdr3_aa	cdr3_nt
TRBV6-5	.	TRBJ2-5	CASSFVFSGETQYF	TGTGCCAGCAGCTTTGTCTTCTCGGGGGAGACCCAGTACTTC
TRBV18	.	TRBJ2-5	CASSTGGRDETQYF	TGTGCCAGCTCAACGGGGGGCAGGGATGAGACCCAGTACTTC
TRBV6-6	.	TRBJ1-4	CASTGGGGTEKLFF	TGTGCCAGCACCGGGGGGGGAGGGACTGAAAAACTGTTTTTT
TRBV7-8	TRBD1	TRBJ2-7	CASSLPRRGTGLYEQYF	TGTGCCAGCAGCTTACCCCGACGGGGGACAGGGTTATACGAGCAGTACTTC
TRBV4-1	TRBD1	TRBJ1-2	CASSQEEWQGALGGYTF	TGCGCCAGCAGCCAAGAGGAATGGCAGGGGGCGCTTGGTGGCTACACCTTC
TRBV7-9	.	TRBJ2-1	CASSPTHYNEQFF	TGTGCCAGCAGCCCTACCCACTACAATGAGCAGTTCTTC
TRBV5-1	.	TRBJ1-2	CASSLGLGQNYGYTF	TGCGCCAGCAGCTTGGGCCTCGGACAGAACTATGGCTACACCTTC
TRBV4-1	TRBD1	TRBJ2-7	CASSQGTGVEQYF	TGCGCCAGCAGCCAGGGGACAGGGGTCGAGCAGTACTTC
TRBV6-5	.	TRBJ2-7	CASGGQRVEQYF	TGTGCCAGCGGGGGACAGCGGGTCGAGCAGTACTTC
TRBV6-2/TRBV6-3	.	TRBJ2-3	CASSRDSDTQYF	TGTGCCAGCAGCCGGGACTCAGATACGCAGTATTTT
TRBV11-2	.	TRBJ1-5	CASSLTGGQPQHF	TGTGCCAGCAGCTTAACAGGCGGTCAGCCCCAGCATTTT
TRBV6-5	TRBD1	TRBJ2-2	CASIGGTGWSGELFF	TGTGCCAGCATCGGTGGGACAGGGTGGAGCGGGGAGCTGTTTTTT
TRBV5-1	TRBD2	TRBJ2-3	CASSFSSGEDTQYF	TGCGCCAGCAGCTTCTCTAGCGGGGAAGATACGCAGTATTTT